This T cell receptor (beta chain) was identified in a study of CD4 T cells in relation to SARS-CoV-2 and coronaviruses. Study as a whole: ViraFEST: approximately eleven-day antigen culture of PBMCs, then TCR beta CDR3 sequencing.

Unexposed donor CD4+ T cells date from about 2011-2018, before the COVID-19 pandemic. After about ten days of culture, CD4+ T cells were isolated. Unexposed-donor CD4+ T cells were probed with SARS-CoV-2 S/N and four cold-coronavirus spikes, cells permitting. Cultures held a few million PBMCs per well with roughly 10 IU/ml IL-2. CDR3 size: 16 residues. V gave up 5 bases and J gave up 4 bases; unmatched junction bases: 9. Per germline, CDR1 SGHTA and CDR2 FQGNSA. About this clone: Its target is not known.

The method was immunoSEQ multiplex PCR; TCRdb's version includes in-frame clones alone and lacks a portion of them. The sample has roughly 12,000 clones, approximately 82% seen once; the top ten hold roughly 14%. The chain joins TRBV7-2 to TRBJ2-3, with TRBD2 identical over 10 bases. The sequence was collected from a human donor in good health. Sequenced input: CD4+ T cells from PBMCs, cultured in vitro. The chain's CDR3 is CASSKLAGHSSDTQYF. The CDR3, as DNA: TGTGCCAGCAGCAAACTAGCGGGACATAGTTCAGATACGCAGTATTTT.